The T cell receptor beta chain described here comes from a study of blood T cell repertoires in COVID-19. For the study at large: Samples representing acute and convalescent COVID-19 were sourced from the United States, Italy and Spain. Sources were T cells, B-cell-depleted T cells, or PBMCs; the material itself was cDNA or gDNA.

Germline CDR1 is SGHTA and CDR2 is FQGTGA. V lost 5 bases to trimming and J lost 5 bases, with 15 bases between them. The CDR3 is 14 residues long. As originally analysed: Amplifying reference gene primers gave estimates of nucleated cell counts. TCRdb keeps only in-frame clones here, not all; method: immunoSEQ multiplex PCR. V and J calls and clone size are as listed in that table; D and trimming were resolved from the DNA. Among approximately 84,000 clones listed, 70% to 90% were seen once. This TCR came from a human donor in a cohort sampled during active COVID-19. The genes are TRBV7-3 and TRBJ2-5; possibly TRBD1 for D (6 bases). The sequencing input was peripheral blood. The CDR3 DNA reads TGTGCCAGCAGCCCCCGGACCAGGGGCGAGACCCAGTACTTC. Amino acids: CASSPRTRGETQYF.